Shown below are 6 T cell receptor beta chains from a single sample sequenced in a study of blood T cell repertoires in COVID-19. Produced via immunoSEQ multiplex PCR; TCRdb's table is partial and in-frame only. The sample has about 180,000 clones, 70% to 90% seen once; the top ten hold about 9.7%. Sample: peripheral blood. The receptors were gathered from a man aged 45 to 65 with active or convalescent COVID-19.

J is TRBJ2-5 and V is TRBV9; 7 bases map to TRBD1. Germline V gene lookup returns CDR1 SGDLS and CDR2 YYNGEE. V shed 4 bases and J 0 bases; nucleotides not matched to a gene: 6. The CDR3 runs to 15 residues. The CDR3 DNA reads TGTGCCAGCAGCTCTAGGGGACAGTACCAAGAGACCCAGTACTTC. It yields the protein CASSSRGQYQETQYF.

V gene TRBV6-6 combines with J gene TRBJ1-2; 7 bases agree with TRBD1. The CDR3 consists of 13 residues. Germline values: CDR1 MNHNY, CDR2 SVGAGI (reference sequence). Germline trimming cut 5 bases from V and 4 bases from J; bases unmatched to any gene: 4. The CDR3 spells CASSETGFYGYTF. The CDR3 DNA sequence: TGTGCCAGCAGTGAGACAGGGTTCTATGGCTACACCTTC.

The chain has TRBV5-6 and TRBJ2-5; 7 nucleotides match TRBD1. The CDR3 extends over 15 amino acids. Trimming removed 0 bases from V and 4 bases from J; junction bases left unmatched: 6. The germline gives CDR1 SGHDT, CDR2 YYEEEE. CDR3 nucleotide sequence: TGTGCCAGCAGCTTGGCCAACAGGGGTGGAGAGACCCAGTACTTC. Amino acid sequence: CASSLANRGGETQYF.

The CDR3 region has the DNA TGTGCCAGCAGCTTGGGACGGCGGGGCGAGCAGTACTTC. Encoded protein: CASSLGRRGEQYF. The J gene is TRBJ2-7, the V gene TRBV7-2, with D possibly being TRBD2 (6 bases). The CDR3 totals 13 residues. CDR1 SGHTA and CDR2 FQGNSA come from the germline V gene. The ends were cut back, 3 bases at V and 6 bases at J, with 12 bases in the middle.

CDR3 nucleotide sequence: TGTGCCAGCAGCGTAGGGGTGTATTCACCCCTCCACTTT. It encodes CASSVGVYSPLHF. V gene TRBV28 combines with J gene TRBJ1-6, with D possibly matching TRBD1 (5 bases). This CDR3 contains 13 residues. V lost 6 bases, J lost 8 bases, and 11 bases lay in between. Germline CDR1 and CDR2: MDHEN and SYDVKM.

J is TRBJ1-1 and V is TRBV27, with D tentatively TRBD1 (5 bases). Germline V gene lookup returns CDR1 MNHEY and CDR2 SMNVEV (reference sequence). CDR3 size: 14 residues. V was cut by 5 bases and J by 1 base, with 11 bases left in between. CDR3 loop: CASSLITGNTEAFF. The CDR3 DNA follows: TGTGCCAGCAGTCTAATTACAGGGAACACTGAAGCTTTCTTT.